This T cell receptor beta chain was documented in a study of HIV-infected children after antiretroviral therapy interruption. Study information: All children had CD4+ count above 500 and viral load below 50 copies/ml. General observations from the study: Naive CD4+ CDR3 sharing between time points fell after interruption began. Naive CD4+ Gini coefficient rose by interruption end, suggesting clonal expansion.

Notes on this clonotype: As yet, its antigen is unknown.

This CDR3 is 13 amino acids long. CDR1 SGHRS and CDR2 YFSETQ come from the germline V gene. The V end was cut by 2 bases, the J end by 2 bases, with 8 bases between. Unique molecular identifiers were included in an RNA-based 3' RACE TCR library. TCRdb re-called the 3' RACE reads with MiXCR, one entry per CDR3 protein. Of more than 75,000 distinct CDR3 sequences in the sample, roughly 6.7% are singletons; the top ten hold 0.9% to 1.4%. Treatment indicated: PENTA 11 planned treatment interruption arm or continuous ART arm. From thawed PBMCs, naive CD4+ CD45RA+ CD45RO- T cells were sorted. Material: CD45RA+ CD4+ T cells from PBMCs, pooled from several time points, obtained from a donor given antiretroviral therapy, either interrupted or continuous. Subset: naive CD4+ CD45RA+ CD45RO- T cells. The TCR comes from a pool of human donors with HIV. V gene TRBV5-1 combines with J gene TRBJ2-7, with D possibly being TRBD1 (5 bases). As DNA, the CDR3 is TGCGCCAGCAGCTTCGACAGAACCTACGAGCAGTACTTC. Translation gives CASSFDRTYEQYF. Variable domain in full (rest from reference TRBV5-1 and TRBJ2-7): KAGVTQTPRYLIKTRGQQVTLSCSPISGHRSVSWYQQTPGQGLQFLFEYFSETQRNKGNFPGRFSGRQFSNSRSEMNVSTLELGDSALYLCASSFDRTYEQYFGPGTRLTVT.